Each of the 30 T cell receptor beta chains below was sequenced from the same sample in a study of shared clonotypes between healthy human individuals. Method: immunoSEQ multiplex PCR; TCRdb's copy keeps in-frame clones and lacks some. The sample holds over 2 million clones; 80% to 95% are singletons and the top ten take 0.37%. The sequenced sample was naive CD4+ T cells from PBMCs. The subset here: CD45RA+ positively selected. The receptors come from a man aged 18-30 years in good health. Some clones in this sample may be carry-over from other donors' samples.

The rearrangement links TRBV6-5 to TRBJ2-7; no definite D call. From germline, CDR1 is MNHEY and CDR2 SVGAGI. The V end lost 6 bases, the J end lost 2 bases, and 11 bases lay between the germline ends. The CDR3 consists of 13 residues. The CDR3 protein is CASSPRATYEQYF. The CDR3 DNA reads as TGTGCCAGCAGCCCTCGGGCAACCTACGAGCAGTACTTC.

The chain has TRBV28 and TRBJ1-5, with D perhaps matching TRBD1 (6 bases). V gave up 6 bases and J gave up 7 bases, with 16 bases separating them. Germline loops: CDR1 MDHEN, CDR2 SYDVKM. The CDR3 has 14 residues. The CDR3 spells CASRTPKTGQPQHF. As DNA, the CDR3 is TGTGCCAGCAGGACCCCCAAGACAGGACAGCCCCAGCATTTT.

About this clone: Different DNA sequences within this sample yield the same CDR3. The chain employs TRBV5-1 and TRBJ2-5; no clear D gene. This CDR3 comprises 12 residues. V lost 1 base and J lost 4, with 5 bases in between. The germline gives CDR1 SGHRS, CDR2 YFSETQ. Written as DNA, the CDR3 is TGCGCCAGCAGCTTGATCGGAGAGACCCAGTACTTC. Encoded protein: CASSLIGETQYF.

Worth noting for this clone: The same CDR3 also results from other DNA sequences found in this sample. The chain combines TRBV5-1 with TRBJ2-3; either TRBD1 or TRBD2 may fit D (6 bases each). The CDR3 is 15 amino acids. V lost 0 bases, J lost 5 bases, and 13 bases lay in between. The germline V gene has CDR1 SGHRS and CDR2 YFSETQ. CDR3 in DNA: TGCGCCAGCAGCTTGGCTGGGGGGCGGGGAGATACGCAGTATTTT. Its protein product is CASSLAGGRGDTQYF.

The chain recombines TRBV28 with TRBJ1-1; 7 bases match TRBD1. The junction had 16 bases not matched to a gene; V was cut back by 5 bases and J by 1 base. The CDR3 runs to 18 residues. Germline loops: CDR1 MDHEN, CDR2 SYDVKM. The CDR3 bases are TGTGCCAGCAGTCCATTAAATACCAGACAGGGCCAGAACACTGAAGCTTTCTTT. This translates into CASSPLNTRQGQNTEAFF.

For the CDR3, the DNA is TGTGCCAGCAGTGCGGGGACTACGTCCCTCTACGAGCAGTACTTC. Protein product: CASSAGTTSLYEQYF. V usage is TRBV6-7 and J usage is TRBJ2-7; 7 positions agree with TRBD2. TRBV6-7 is designated an ORF whose function remains uncertain. V lost 5 bases, J lost 3 bases, and 10 bases stayed unmatched. The CDR3 has 15 amino acids.

The rearrangement uses TRBV10-3 and TRBJ2-1; possibly TRBD1 for D (6 bases). The ends were cut back, 5 bases at V and 8 bases at J, with 10 bases in the middle. The CDR3 totals 12 residues. Germline V lookup: CDR1 ENHRY, CDR2 SYGVKD. CDR3 nucleotides: TGTGCCATCAGTACAGGGTTCGATGAGCAGTTCTTC. Residues: CAISTGFDEQFF.

Remarks on this clone: At the DNA level, this CDR3 is encoded by other sequences in the same sample as well. The rearrangement uses TRBV18 and TRBJ1-5, with D unresolved. The CDR3 is 12 amino acids. Germline V gene data show CDR1 as KGHSH and CDR2 as LQKENI. Trimming removed 2 bases at V and 3 bases at J, with 2 bases between. The CDR3 region is CASSPSNQPQHF. In DNA form, the CDR3 reads TGTGCCAGCTCACCATCCAATCAGCCCCAGCATTTT.

Comment on this clone: The sample holds other DNA sequences that translate to the same CDR3. This rearrangement joins TRBV28 to TRBJ1-4, with D possibly being TRBD1 (5 bases). The V end was cut by 0 bases, the J end by 5 bases, with 7 bases between. CDR1 is MDHEN and CDR2 is SYDVKM in the germline V gene. CDR3 length equals 14 residues. CDR3 in amino acids: CASSLWTENEKLFF. In DNA, the CDR3 is TGTGCCAGCAGTTTATGGACAGAGAATGAAAAACTGTTTTTT.

Turning to this clone: The sample contains more than one DNA sequence encoding this CDR3. The CDR3 reads CASSLGTADYGYTF. CDR3 in DNA: TGTGCCAGCAGCTTAGGTACAGCTGATTATGGCTACACCTTC. The chain links TRBV7-9 to TRBJ1-2; D is unresolved. V was shortened by 1 base and J by 5 bases, with 11 bases between the two germline ends. The germline V gene encodes CDR1 SEHNR and CDR2 FQNEAQ (reference sequence). The CDR3 has 14 amino acids.

J is TRBJ1-3 and V is TRBV15; D unresolved. The length of the CDR3 is 13 residues. The V end lost 0 bases, the J end lost 6 bases, and 6 bases lay between the germline ends. The germline gives CDR1 LNHNV, CDR2 YYDKDF (reference sequence). For the CDR3, the DNA is TGTGCCACCAGCAGAGATCGAAAAAACACCATATATTTT. It is translated as CATSRDRKNTIYF.

J is TRBJ2-5 and V is TRBV28; 8 nucleotides line up with TRBD2. This CDR3 spans 14 amino acids. Looked up from germline, CDR1 is MDHEN and CDR2 is SYDVKM. V lost 7 bases to trimming and J lost 1 base; unmatched junction nucleotides: 5. The CDR3 loop reads CASNFGGAQETQYF. The CDR3 nucleotides are TGTGCCAGCAACTTCGGGGGGGCCCAAGAGACCCAGTACTTC.

This clone was observed a single time. The chain recombines TRBV5-6 with TRBJ1-1, with TRBD1 as a possible D gene (6 bases). The ends were cut back, 1 base at V and 3 bases at J, with 13 bases in the middle. CDR1 is SGHDT, CDR2 YYEEEE, per germline. The CDR3 is made up of 15 amino acids. The CDR3 region has the DNA TGTGCCAGCAGCTTGTCTAGTCAGGGGCACACTGAAGCTTTCTTT. This encodes CASSLSSQGHTEAFF.

The rearrangement uses TRBV11-1 and TRBJ1-1; D ambiguous. V dropped 5 bases and J dropped 1 base, with 14 bases sitting between them. CDR1 is SGHAT and CDR2 is FQDESV in the germline V gene (reference sequence). The CDR3 contains 15 residues. The CDR3 coding sequence is TGTGCCAGCAGCCCAAGTGGACTGCCGAACACTGAAGCTTTCTTT. It codes for CASSPSGLPNTEAFF.

Comment on this clone: Additional DNA sequences in this sample encode the identical CDR3. V usage is TRBV27 and J usage is TRBJ1-3, with 8 bases identical to TRBD1. Germline V gives CDR1 MNHEY, CDR2 SMNVEV (reference sequence). Trimming took 2 bases from V and 0 from J; bases not matched to a gene: 0. The CDR3 contains 15 residues. The CDR3 coding sequence is TGTGCCAGCAGTTTAACAGGGGGCTCTGGAAACACCATATATTTT. Translated, it gives CASSLTGGSGNTIYF.

This chain links TRBV6-1 with TRBJ2-3; no firm D call. The CDR3 length is 14 residues. V lost 5 bases to trimming and J lost 0 bases, with 9 bases between them. Germline V gene lookup returns CDR1 MNHNS and CDR2 SASEGT. CDR3 coding DNA: TGTGCCAGCAGTAAGCAAATTAGCACAGATACGCAGTATTTT. Protein sequence: CASSKQISTDTQYF.

The chain couples TRBV6-6 to TRBJ1-1; no clear D gene. V lost 5 bases and J lost 11, with 21 bases in between. The CDR3 is made up of 14 amino acids. Looked up from germline, CDR1 is MNHNY and CDR2 is SVGAGI (reference sequence). CDR3 loop: CASSPRPDASYAFF. The DNA for the CDR3 is TGTGCCAGCAGTCCTCGCCCGGACGCATCGTACGCTTTCTTT.

The chain employs TRBV7-9 and TRBJ1-2; 7 nucleotides agree with TRBD1. The CDR3 loop spans 14 amino acids. Germline CDR1 and CDR2: SEHNR and FQNEAQ (reference sequence). The V segment lost 6 bases and the J segment 0 bases; nucleotides outside the gene matches: 4. The CDR3 bases are TGTGCCAGCAGTTTACAGGGGACTAACTATGGCTACACCTTC. Translating gives CASSLQGTNYGYTF.

CDR3 sequence (DNA): TGCGCCAGCAGTGATAGCCCTAGTCAGTTCTTC. Amino acid sequence: CASSDSPSQFF. The rearrangement uses TRBV10-2 and TRBJ2-1; D gene ambiguous. The length of the CDR3 is 11 residues. Per the germline V gene, CDR1 is WSHSY and CDR2 is SAAADI. V gave up 3 bases and J gave up 13 bases, with 10 bases separating them.

The chain is built from TRBV5-6 and TRBJ2-1, with D possibly TRBD1 on 6 matching bases. The CDR3 sequence is 17 residues long. Germline V gene sequence: CDR1 SGHDT, CDR2 YYEEEE. V lost 4 bases and J lost 0, with 17 bases in between. The DNA of the CDR3 is TGTGCCAGCAGCGTAAACAGGGTTACTAGCTCCTACAATGAGCAGTTCTTC. This codes for CASSVNRVTSSYNEQFF.

The chain employs TRBV5-6 and TRBJ2-7; TRBD1 matches 7 bases. The CDR3 loop spans 14 amino acids. Losses at the gene ends were 3 bases for V and 1 base for J; bases not matched to a gene: 4. From germline, CDR1 is SGHDT and CDR2 YYEEEE. The CDR3 sequence is CASSWTGLSYEQYF. The CDR3, as DNA: TGTGCCAGCAGCTGGACAGGCCTGTCCTACGAGCAGTACTTC.

The V and J genes are TRBV5-1 and TRBJ1-1, with TRBD1 matching over 12 bases. Germline loops: CDR1 SGHRS, CDR2 YFSETQ. Trimming at V came to 2 bases and at J to 6 bases, leaving 11 bases not matched to a gene. The CDR3 runs to 17 residues. The CDR3 region has the DNA TGCGCCAGCAGCTTCCGGGACAGGGGGCTCCCGACCGCTGAAGCTTTCTTT. It encodes CASSFRDRGLPTAEAFF.

The rearrangement joins TRBV28 to TRBJ2-5; 8 bases match TRBD1. There are 14 residues in the CDR3. Germline V gene lookup returns CDR1 MDHEN and CDR2 SYDVKM. V trimming: 3 bases; J trimming: 5 bases; junction bases outside the gene matches: 5. This CDR3 reads CASSLQGAWETQYF. CDR3 nucleotides: TGTGCCAGCAGTTTGCAGGGGGCGTGGGAGACCCAGTACTTC.

In nucleotides, the CDR3 is TGTGCCAGCAGTGGGGCCCCCAATCAGCCCCAGCATTTT. Amino acid sequence: CASSGAPNQPQHF. The gene calls are TRBV6-1 and TRBJ1-5; D gene unclear. Trimming removed 4 bases at V and 3 bases at J, with 7 bases between. In germline, CDR1 is MNHNS, CDR2 SASEGT. The CDR3 spans 13 residues.

This chain uses TRBV27 with TRBJ1-2; 10 nucleotides line up with TRBD1. This CDR3 is built from 17 residues. From germline, CDR1 is MNHEY and CDR2 SMNVEV (reference sequence). Trimming cost V 4 bases and J 3 bases; bases outside gene matches: 11. The CDR3 DNA follows: TGTGCCAGCAGTTCGAGGACAGGGGGGAGTAGGGACTATGGCTACACCTTC. It is translated as CASSSRTGGSRDYGYTF.

This sequence joins TRBV25-1 and TRBJ1-5; perhaps TRBD1 as D (5 bases). With 2 bases removed from V and 9 bases from J, the gap between germline ends came to 11 bases. The CDR3 is 13 amino acids. Germline lookup yields CDR1 MGHDK and CDR2 SYGVNS. The CDR3 DNA is TGTGCCAGCAGTGAACGCGAGAGGGGGCCCCAGCATTTT. Translated: CASSERERGPQHF.

The gene calls are TRBV7-9 and TRBJ2-7; no reliable D call. Germline loops: CDR1 SEHNR, CDR2 FQNEAQ (reference sequence). Trimming took off 5 bases at V and 5 bases at J, with 19 bases between the two ends. The CDR3 covers 15 residues. The CDR3, as DNA: TGTGCCAGCAGCCTCGAGGCGCAGTATCGGAACGAGCAGTACTTC. It specifies CASSLEAQYRNEQYF.

The chain couples TRBV27 to TRBJ2-3; 8 nucleotides match TRBD1. The trim removed 2 bases at V and 7 bases at J, leaving 5 bases unmatched. This CDR3 has 14 residues. Germline CDR1 is MNHEY and CDR2 is SMNVEV (reference sequence). The CDR3 nucleotides read TGTGCCAGCAGTTTACAGGGGGCAGGTAATACGCAGTATTTT. Encoded protein: CASSLQGAGNTQYF.

The genes are TRBV5-4 and TRBJ1-3; possibly TRBD1 for D (6 bases). V shed 5 bases and J shed 1 base, with 16 bases lying between them. CDR3 size: 16 residues. The germline gives CDR1 SGHNT, CDR2 YYREEE (reference sequence). The chain's CDR3 is CASSYKGVLSGNTIYF. The CDR3 nucleotides read TGTGCCAGCAGTTATAAGGGGGTCTTATCTGGAAACACCATATATTTT.

Of note for this clone: The sample holds other DNA sequences that translate to the same CDR3. The chain recombines TRBV28 with TRBJ1-5, with D perhaps matching TRBD1 (6 bases). V shed 4 bases and J shed 3 bases, with 10 bases lying between them. Per germline, CDR1 MDHEN and CDR2 SYDVKM. The CDR3 contains 14 residues. The CDR3 loop is CASSSGQNNQPQHF. For the CDR3, the DNA is TGTGCCAGCAGTTCCGGACAGAACAATCAGCCCCAGCATTTT.